These 27 T cell receptor beta chains share one sample of origin, sequenced in a study of T cells in Graves' hyperthyroidism and ophthalmopathy. TCR beta CDR3 regions were amplified from RNA transcripts. The TCR CDR3 first-round RT-PCR relied on the HTBI primer set. Via MiXCR, TCRdb re-called the multiplex PCR reads, giving one row per CDR3 protein. The sample yields 550,000 to 600,000 distinct CDR3 sequences, about 14% seen once. What was sequenced was blood. All receptors derive from a woman between 18 and 30 years old with Graves' ophthalmopathy.

The table lists this clonotype with many counts. This chain links TRBV11-1 with TRBJ2-7; 13 bases map to TRBD2. In germline, CDR1 is SGHAT, CDR2 FQDESV (reference sequence). This CDR3 comprises 17 residues. The junction had 11 bases not matched to a gene; V was cut back by 2 bases and J by 7 bases. The CDR3 loop reads CASSLPSGLAGAGEQYF. Written as DNA, the CDR3 is TGTGCCAGCAGCTTACCGTCAGGACTAGCGGGAGCAGGGGAGCAGTACTTC.

This clonotype appeared many times. V and J are TRBV6-2 or TRBV6-3 and TRBJ2-1; the D gene is possibly TRBD1 (5 bases). The germline gives CDR1 MNHEY, CDR2 SVGEGT. Trimming stripped 5 bases from V and 2 bases from J, with 28 bases between. There are 20 residues in the CDR3. The CDR3 sequence: CASSLVERATASSPYNEQFF. The CDR3, as DNA: TGTGCCAGCAGTCTAGTCGAAAGGGCGACAGCTTCAAGCCCCTACAATGAGCAGTTCTTC.

This rearrangement joins TRBV7-2 to TRBJ2-3; D is possibly TRBD1 (5 bases). The CDR3 loop spans 16 amino acids. The germline V gene encodes CDR1 SGHTA and CDR2 FQGNSA. V lost 1 base and J lost 1, with 12 bases in between. The CDR3 protein is CASSLVGGAGTDTQYF. As DNA, the CDR3 is TGTGCCAGCAGCTTAGTGGGTGGGGCAGGCACAGATACGCAGTATTTT. Filled out from reference TRBV7-2 and TRBJ2-3, the complete variable domain reads GAGVSQSPSNKVTEKGKDVELRCDPISGHTALYWYRQSLGQGLEFLIYFQGNSAPDKSGLPSDRFSAERTGGSVSTLTIQRTQQEDSAVYLCASSLVGGAGTDTQYFGPGTRLTVL.

This clonotype was seen at least ten times. CDR3 nucleotide sequence: TGTGCCAGCAGTTCCTGGACGGACGGCTCCTACGAGCAGTACTTC. Amino acids: CASSSWTDGSYEQYF. The genes are TRBV6-5 and TRBJ2-7; D is ambiguous. The ends were cut back, 4 bases at V and 0 bases at J, with 13 bases in the middle. The CDR3 has 15 amino acids. CDR1 and CDR2 (germline): MNHEY, SVGAGI.

This clonotype was counted at least ten times. V usage is TRBV11-3 and J usage is TRBJ2-2; 7 bases align to TRBD1. Germline V lookup: CDR1 SGHNT, CDR2 YENEEA. This CDR3 spans 16 amino acids. J lost 2 bases, V lost 2 bases, and 5 bases had no gene match. CDR3 nucleotide sequence: TGTGCCAGCAGCTTAATGGGACAGCCTAACACCGGGGAGCTGTTTTTT. Protein product: CASSLMGQPNTGELFF.

This clonotype was detected ten times or more. A much larger clone differs from this one at a single base, so this may be a read error. The chain has TRBV2 and TRBJ2-7, with D perhaps matching TRBD1 or TRBD2 (6 bases each). The CDR3 is 12 residues long. CDR1 and CDR2 from the germline V gene are SNHLY and FYNNEI. CDR3 residues: CVSRGLPGEQYF. CDR3 sequence (DNA): TGTGTCAGCAGGGGACTCCCGGGTGAGCAGTACTTC.

The CDR3, as DNA: TGTGCCAGCAGCTCCCGACAGGGGGTTGTGGGACCCTATTTCTACGAGCAGTACTTC. Residues: CASSSRQGVVGPYFYEQYF. The chain couples TRBV5-8 to TRBJ2-7; 9 bases agree with TRBD1. CDR1 and CDR2 from the germline V gene are SGHTS and YDEGEE. The CDR3 totals 19 residues. V trimming: 3 bases; J trimming: 3 bases; junction bases outside the gene matches: 19.

Of note for this clonotype: The junction departs from the called germline gene at one end, perhaps through a read error. The CDR3 nucleotides read TGTGCCAGCAGCCAAGCTTATGGAGGGGGCGCCTACGAGCGGTACTTC. This codes for CASSQAYGGGAYERYF. The chain joins TRBV4-2 to TRBJ2-7, with D possibly TRBD1 on 7 matching bases. The CDR3 extends over 16 amino acids. The germline V gene encodes CDR1 LGHNA and CDR2 YNFKEQ.

This clonotype was observed at least ten times. The chain combines TRBV12-3 or TRBV12-4 with TRBJ1-1; D call uncertain. Trimming left V 1 base short and J 4 bases short, with 10 bases between. CDR3 length: 14 amino acids. CDR3: CASSLVERSTEAFF. The CDR3 DNA follows: TGTGCCAGCAGTTTAGTCGAGAGGAGCACTGAAGCTTTCTTT.

This chain uses TRBV7-2 with TRBJ2-3, with 8 bases fitting TRBD2. The junction had 10 bases not matched to a gene; V was cut back by 5 bases and J by 6 bases. This CDR3 has 15 amino acids. CDR1 SGHTA and CDR2 FQGNSA come from the germline V gene. The CDR3 DNA is TGTGCCAGCAGCCCCTTAGCGGGACCTTCGGATACGCAGTATTTT. Its translation is CASSPLAGPSDTQYF.

The V gene is TRBV5-1, the J gene TRBJ2-1, with TRBD1 as a possible D gene (5 bases). The V and J ends lost 4 bases and 9 bases respectively, with 14 bases between them. The CDR3 totals 13 residues. Germline values: CDR1 SGHRS, CDR2 YFSETQ. DNA of the CDR3: TGCGCCAGCAGCCCGGACCGTAGGGGTGAGCAGTTCTTC. It specifies CASSPDRRGEQFF.

This clonotype was observed many times. J is TRBJ1-4 and V is TRBV30, with D maybe TRBD1 (6 bases). The CDR3 is 12 amino acids. Germline V lookup: CDR1 GTSNPN, CDR2 SVGIG (reference sequence). The CDR3 bases are TGTGCATCGACAGACAGGAGAGAAAAACTGTTTTTT. Translated, it gives CASTDRREKLFF.

This clonotype was observed many times. The CDR3 is CASSREGQAFF. The CDR3 DNA reads TGCGCCAGCAGCCGGGAGGGGCAAGCTTTCTTT. The rearrangement joins TRBV5-1 to TRBJ1-1; tentative D call: TRBD1 (5 bases). This CDR3 comprises 11 residues. V lost 4 bases and J lost 9, with 10 bases in between. The germline V gene has CDR1 SGHRS and CDR2 YFSETQ.

This clonotype was counted many times. This chain joins TRBV2 and TRBJ2-3, with D possibly called TRBD1 or TRBD2 (5 bases each). This CDR3 region has 16 residues. Germline loops: CDR1 SNHLY, CDR2 FYNNEI. Deletions cut 1 base from V and 2 bases from J, with 13 bases between. The CDR3 reads CASSEGGLQFTDTQYF. The CDR3 nucleotides read TGTGCCAGCAGTGAAGGGGGGTTGCAGTTCACAGATACGCAGTATTTT.

V and J are TRBV29-1 and TRBJ2-7, with 12 bases that match TRBD1. The ends lost 5 bases at V and 3 bases at J; junction bases unmatched: 8. The germline V gene has CDR1 SQVTM and CDR2 ANQGSEA. CDR3 length equals 15 residues. The CDR3 protein is CSVTGTGGQGYEQYF. Written as DNA, the CDR3 is TGCAGCGTTACGGGGACAGGGGGCCAAGGCTACGAGCAGTACTTC.

This clonotype was counted between two and nine times. The chain links TRBV7-9 to TRBJ2-6, with D possibly matching TRBD2 (6 bases). The germline gives CDR1 SEHNR, CDR2 FQNEAQ (reference sequence). The ends were cut back, 1 base at V and 0 bases at J, with 16 bases in the middle. The CDR3 runs to 19 residues. The CDR3 is CASSLVLGLSHSGANVLTF. The CDR3 region has the DNA TGTGCCAGCAGCTTAGTTTTGGGACTTAGCCACTCTGGGGCCAACGTCCTGACTTTC. The full variable domain, rest sourced from reference TRBV7-9 and TRBJ2-6, is DTGVSQNPRHKITKRGQNVTFRCDPISEHNRLYWYRQTLGQGPEFLTYFQNEAQLEKSRLLSDRFSAERPKGSFSTLEIQRTEQGDSAMYLCASSLVLGLSHSGANVLTFGAGSRLTVL.

This clonotype was recorded at least ten times. This chain connects TRBV19 to TRBJ2-1; 12 bases agree with TRBD2. The germline CDR1 and CDR2 sequences are LNHDA and SQIVND (reference sequence). The CDR3 has 16 amino acids. The ends lost 7 bases at V and 5 bases at J; junction bases unmatched: 9. The CDR3 DNA is TGTGCCAGTACCACGAACCTAGCGGGAGGGAACAATGAGCAGTTCTTC. Translated, it gives CASTTNLAGGNNEQFF.

This clonotype appeared once. The junction does not match germline at one end; this may be a read error. The V gene is TRBV11-2, the J gene TRBJ1-5; 9 positions match TRBD1. CDR3 length: 15 residues. CDR1 is SGHAT and CDR2 is FQNNGV in the germline V gene. Written as DNA, the CDR3 is TGCGCCAGCAGCCAAGGGACAGGGAAGGATCAGCCCCAGCATTTT. Translated, it gives CASSQGTGKDQPQHF.

Comments on this clonotype: One junction end disagrees with the germline gene, perhaps due to a read error. The V gene is TRBV27, the J gene TRBJ2-7; D assignment may be TRBD1 or TRBD2 (6 bases each). CDR1 is MNHEY and CDR2 is SMNVEV in the germline V gene (reference sequence). This CDR3 region has 15 residues. The CDR3 is CVSSLSSGASYGQYF. Written as DNA, the CDR3 is TGTGTCAGCAGTTTATCGTCGGGGGCCTCCTACGGGCAGTACTTC.

At least ten counts were recorded for this clonotype. Relative to the germline gene, one junction end is altered; a read error may explain this. The V gene is TRBV20-1, the J gene TRBJ2-1; 7 bases are shared with TRBD1. Per germline, CDR1 DFQATT and CDR2 SNEGSKA (reference sequence). The CDR3 covers 12 residues. In DNA, the CDR3 is TGCAGTGCGAGAGACAGGGCCAATGAGCAGTTCTTC. Translation: CSARDRANEQFF.

This clonotype has at least ten counts. The chain links TRBV9 to TRBJ1-1; D unclear. Germline V gene sequence: CDR1 SGDLS, CDR2 YYNGEE. Trimming took off 4 bases at V and 3 bases at J, with 7 bases between the two ends. CDR3 size: 12 residues. CDR3 nucleotide sequence: TGTGCCAGCAGCCCAGAGGACACTGAAGCTTTCTTT. Translated: CASSPEDTEAFF.

This clonotype has at least ten counts. The rearrangement uses TRBV10-3 and TRBJ1-1; D not certain. CDR1 is ENHRY and CDR2 is SYGVKD in the germline V gene. The CDR3 is 15 amino acids. V shed 8 bases and J shed 1 base, with 17 bases lying between them. This CDR3 is CAILKSLRRNTEAFF. In DNA form, the CDR3 reads TGTGCCATCCTAAAGTCACTTCGAAGGAACACTGAAGCTTTCTTT.

This clonotype was recorded many times. The J gene is TRBJ2-1, the V gene TRBV28, with D perhaps assigned TRBD1 or TRBD2 (6 bases each). The CDR3 length is 13 residues. V was cut by 7 bases and J by 4 bases, with 11 bases left in between. Per the germline V gene, CDR1 is MDHEN and CDR2 is SYDVKM. The CDR3 reads CASNPGAYNEQFF. For the CDR3, the DNA is TGTGCCAGCAATCCGGGGGCGTACAATGAGCAGTTCTTC.

The genes are TRBV6-1 and TRBJ2-7, with D possibly being TRBD1 (6 bases). Germline V gene lookup returns CDR1 MNHNS and CDR2 SASEGT. The CDR3 is 18 amino acids. V shed 8 bases and J shed 0 bases, with 26 bases lying between them. CDR3 region: CASSPSGQPLKSSYEQYF. The CDR3 nucleotides read TGTGCCAGCTCACCTTCCGGACAGCCATTGAAAAGCTCCTACGAGCAGTACTTC.

J is TRBJ1-2 and V is TRBV28; 7 bases match TRBD1. Trimming removed 8 bases from V and 3 bases from J; junction bases left unmatched: 9. Germline-derived CDR1 and CDR2 are MDHEN and SYDVKM. The CDR3 sequence is 14 residues long. In nucleotides, the CDR3 is TGTGCCAGCCGGTTTGAAGGGGGCCACTATGGCTACACCTTC. This encodes CASRFEGGHYGYTF.

This clonotype turned up a few times. The chain carries TRBV7-6 and TRBJ2-5; D remains unclear. The germline CDR1 and CDR2 sequences are SGHVS and FNYEAQ. Trimming took off 1 base at V and 5 bases at J, with 8 bases between the two ends. The CDR3 sequence is 13 residues long. The CDR3: CASSLEWQETQYF. The CDR3 nucleotides read TGTGCCAGCAGCTTAGAGTGGCAGGAGACCCAGTACTTC.

This chain connects TRBV24-1 to TRBJ2-2; D is perhaps TRBD2 (5 bases). The V and J ends lost 2 bases and 9 bases respectively, with 12 bases between them. CDR3 length: 14 amino acids. Germline V gene data show CDR1 as KGHDR and CDR2 as SFDVKD. CDR3 DNA: TGTGCCACCAGTGATTGGAGGACCGAGCGGGAGCTGTTTTTT. Its translation is CATSDWRTERELFF.